A selection of T cell receptor beta chains follows, all from one sample in a study of beta chain features in type 1 diabetes. Sequenced by immunoSEQ multiplex PCR; TCRdb stores in-frame clones only, minus some. The data contain 350,000 to 400,000 clones, 10% to 15% of them seen just once; the ten biggest clones take up about 0.01%. Source material: naive CD4+ T cells from blood. The source is a woman aged 18 to 35 with type 1 diabetes. CDR3s include the opening cysteine and the closing phenylalanine or tryptophan. D genes are given only for firm matches. Clone size is shown for a subset of rows, as once, few, many or a class of expanded clone.

.,few,TRBJ1-1,TRBV2,CASSDGQLRQAFF,TGTGCCAGCAGTGACGGACAGCTCCGGCAAGCTTTCTTT
TRBD2,.,TRBJ2-5,TRBV4-2,CASSQDSPSGYQETQYF,TGTGCCAGCAGCCAAGATTCACCTAGCGGGTACCAAGAGACCCAGTACTTC
TRBD2,.,TRBJ2-5,TRBV4-1,CASSRDGGVQETQYF,TGCGCCAGCAGTCGGGACGGGGGGGTCCAAGAGACCCAGTACTTC
.,few,TRBJ2-7,TRBV20-1,CSAPDRTEQYF,TGCAGTGCCCCTGACAGGACCGAGCAGTACTTC
.,few,TRBJ2-1,TRBV12-5,CASGLSGRNEQFF,TGTGCTAGTGGTCTATCAGGGCGCAATGAGCAGTTCTTC
.,.,TRBJ2-7,TRBV9,CASSARNGYEQYF,TGTGCCAGCAGCGCGAGGAACGGCTACGAGCAGTACTTC
TRBD1,few,TRBJ1-2,TRBV7-9,CASSSLAGTGGDGYTF,TGTGCCAGCAGCTCACTCGCCGGGACAGGGGGTGATGGCTACACCTTC
.,.,TRBJ2-5,TRBV7-9,CASSFHGEETQYF,TGTGCCAGCAGCTTTCACGGGGAAGAGACCCAGTACTTC
.,few,TRBJ2-1,TRBV27,CASSLRTTQSSYNEQFF,TGTGCCAGCAGTCTTCGTACGACACAGAGCTCCTACAATGAGCAGTTCTTC
TRBD1,.,TRBJ2-7,TRBV5-1,CASSMDRGNYEQYF,TGCGCCAGCAGCATGGACAGGGGGAACTACGAGCAGTACTTC
.,.,TRBJ2-5,TRBV5-8,CASSPSMAQYF,TGTGCCAGCAGCCCCTCTATGGCCCAGTACTTC
TRBD2,few,TRBJ2-5,TRBV5-1,CASSSGGFQETQYF,TGCGCCAGCAGCTCGGGGGGATTCCAAGAGACCCAGTACTTC
.,few,TRBJ1-2,TRBV13,CASTLPTGARGGYTF,TGTGCCAGCACCCTACCGACAGGAGCCCGCGGCGGCTACACCTTC
.,few,TRBJ1-5,TRBV7-9,CASSPGNSNQPQHF,TGTGCCAGCAGCCCCGGGAATAGCAATCAGCCCCAGCATTTT
TRBD2,.,TRBJ2-7,TRBV30,CAGRLAGPYEQYF,TGTGCCGGGAGACTAGCGGGCCCCTACGAGCAGTACTTC
TRBD1,.,TRBJ2-3,TRBV7-9,CASSQGQGPDTQYF,TGTGCCAGCAGCCAAGGACAGGGCCCAGATACGCAGTATTTT
.,.,TRBJ1-5,TRBV19,CASSLPGQPNQPQHF,TGTGCCAGTAGTCTACCCGGACAGCCCAATCAGCCCCAGCATTTT
TRBD2,.,TRBJ2-3,TRBV9,CASSFSGGGTDTQYF,TGTGCCAGCAGCTTCAGCGGGGGGGGCACAGATACGCAGTATTTT
TRBD1,.,TRBJ2-7,TRBV5-1,CASSFGQATYEQYF,TGCGCCAGCAGCTTTGGACAGGCGACCTACGAGCAGTACTTC
.,.,TRBJ1-5,TRBV7-2,CASSFTLGAQPQHF,TGTGCCAGCAGTTTTACGTTAGGAGCTCAGCCCCAGCATTTT
.,few,TRBJ2-6,TRBV4-3,CASSQEEASGANVLTF,TGCGCCAGCAGCCAAGAGGAAGCGTCCGGGGCCAACGTCCTGACTTTC
TRBD1,.,TRBJ2-1,TRBV7-2,CASSSRDRQNEQFF,TGTGCCAGCAGCTCCCGGGACAGACAAAATGAGCAGTTCTTC
.,once,TRBJ2-7,TRBV28,CASSLRNEQYF,TGTGCCAGCAGTTTGCGTAATGAGCAGTACTTC
.,.,TRBJ2-7,TRBV9,CASSVESEQEQYF,TGTGCCAGCAGCGTAGAATCGGAGCAGGAGCAGTACTTC
.,.,TRBJ1-2,TRBV9,CASSLNSAGYTF,TGTGCCAGCAGCCTCAACTCCGCTGGCTACACCTTC
.,.,TRBJ2-5,TRBV7-6,CASSFSNAETQYF,TGTGCCAGCAGCTTCTCCAACGCGGAGACCCAGTACTTC
.,few,TRBJ2-3,TRBV29-1,CSVERAGGTLSTDTQYF,TGCAGCGTTGAGCGGGCGGGTGGGACTCTTAGCACAGATACGCAGTATTTT
TRBD2,few,TRBJ2-1,TRBV5-1,CASSSGYSGGTSYNEQFF,TGCGCCAGCAGCTCTGGATATAGCGGGGGGACCTCCTACAATGAGCAGTTCTTC
.,.,TRBJ2-5,TRBV15,CATSRDRGTLGGQYF,TGTGCCACCAGCAGAGATCGGGGGACCTTAGGCGGGCAGTACTTC
TRBD2,few,TRBJ2-3,TRBV7-9,CASSLELAAQYF,TGTGCCAGCAGCTTAGAGCTAGCGGCCCAGTATTTT
.,few,TRBJ2-2,TRBV5-4,CASSLVGTGELFF,TGTGCCAGCAGCTTGGTCGGGACCGGGGAGCTGTTTTTT
.,few,TRBJ2-1,TRBV5-1,CASSLASGPYNEQFF,TGCGCCAGCAGCTTGGCCTCAGGGCCATACAATGAGCAGTTCTTC
TRBD1,few,TRBJ1-2,TRBV9,CASRGTGGNYGYTF,TGTGCCAGCAGAGGGACAGGGGGAAACTATGGCTACACCTTC